One and the same sample provided the 6 T cell receptor beta chains below, sequenced in a study of blood T cell repertoires in COVID-19. TCRdb keeps only in-frame clones here, not all; method: immunoSEQ multiplex PCR. The table includes approximately 210,000 clones, around nine tenths detected once. The sample comprised PBMCs or T cells enriched from blood (not recorded which). These receptors originate from a woman between 45 and 65 years old with acute COVID-19.

This chain links TRBV25-1 with TRBJ1-2; 8 bases line up with TRBD1. The trim removed 1 base at V and 5 bases at J, leaving 3 bases unmatched. The CDR3 consists of 14 residues. Germline CDR1 and CDR2: MGHDK and SYGVNS. CDR3 DNA sequence: TGTGCCAGCAGTGAATGGACAGGGAGGTATGGCTACACCTTC. Translation gives CASSEWTGRYGYTF.

This clone was detected once. The chain joins TRBV19 to TRBJ2-1; 8 nucleotides align to TRBD1. Germline values: CDR1 LNHDA, CDR2 SQIVND (reference sequence). Germline trimming cut 3 bases from V and 8 bases from J; bases unmatched to any gene: 6. CDR3 size: 14 residues. The CDR3 bases are TGTGCCAGTAGTATCAGGACAGGGTCGGATGAGCAGTTCTTC. Its protein product is CASSIRTGSDEQFF.

This sequence joins TRBV28 and TRBJ1-2; 9 nucleotides match TRBD1. Germline-derived CDR1 and CDR2 are MDHEN and SYDVKM. Germline trimming cut 6 bases from V and 7 bases from J; bases unmatched to any gene: 9. The CDR3 has 14 amino acids. The CDR3 is CASRSTGQGSGYTF. CDR3 bases: TGTGCCAGCAGATCGACGGGACAGGGTTCTGGCTACACCTTC.

J is TRBJ2-3 and V is TRBV7-8; 13 positions agree with TRBD2. The J segment lost 2 bases and the V segment lost 1 base, leaving 3 bases of the junction unmatched. The CDR3 extends over 17 amino acids. Germline V CDR1 and CDR2: SGHVS, FQNEAQ. The CDR3 sequence is CASSLEGTSGITDTQYF. CDR3 in DNA: TGTGCCAGCAGCTTAGAAGGGACTAGCGGGATCACAGATACGCAGTATTTT.

Here the CDR3 DNA reads TGTGCCAGCAGCCAAGATTCCCAGGGTCGACTCGGGGGTCCAACTAATGAAAAACTGTTTTTT. Amino acids: CASSQDSQGRLGGPTNEKLFF. The chain has TRBV3-1 (or the pseudogene TRBV3-2) and TRBJ1-4; D possibly corresponds to TRBD1 (5 bases). The V gene's germline CDR1 is LGHDT and CDR2 YNNKEL (reference sequence). Between the trimmed V and J ends, which lost 0 bases and 0 bases, there was a span of 23 bases. This CDR3 is 21 amino acids long.

The chain is built from TRBV27 and TRBJ1-2, with 7 nucleotides matching TRBD1. The V gene end was trimmed by 5 bases and the J gene end by 7 bases; junction bases not matched to a gene: 7. CDR3 length: 13 residues. The germline gives CDR1 MNHEY, CDR2 SMNVEV (reference sequence). CDR3 in amino acids: CASSQGVVGGYTF. The CDR3 bases are TGTGCCAGCAGTCAGGGGGTAGTTGGTGGCTACACCTTC.